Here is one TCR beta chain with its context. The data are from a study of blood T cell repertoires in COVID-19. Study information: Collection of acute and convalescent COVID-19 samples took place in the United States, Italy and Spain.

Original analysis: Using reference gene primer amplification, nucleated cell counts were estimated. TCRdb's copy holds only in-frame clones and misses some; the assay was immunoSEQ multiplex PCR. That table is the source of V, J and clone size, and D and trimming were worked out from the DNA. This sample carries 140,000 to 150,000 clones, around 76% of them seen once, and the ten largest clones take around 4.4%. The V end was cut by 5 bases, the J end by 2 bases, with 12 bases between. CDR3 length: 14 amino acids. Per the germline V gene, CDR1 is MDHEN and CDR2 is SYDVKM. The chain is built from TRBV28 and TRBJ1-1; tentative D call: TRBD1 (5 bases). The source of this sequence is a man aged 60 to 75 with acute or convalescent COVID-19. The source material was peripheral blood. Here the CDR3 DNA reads TGTGCCAGCAGTGCGAGACAGCGTAACACTGAAGCTTTCTTT. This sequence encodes CASSARQRNTEAFF.